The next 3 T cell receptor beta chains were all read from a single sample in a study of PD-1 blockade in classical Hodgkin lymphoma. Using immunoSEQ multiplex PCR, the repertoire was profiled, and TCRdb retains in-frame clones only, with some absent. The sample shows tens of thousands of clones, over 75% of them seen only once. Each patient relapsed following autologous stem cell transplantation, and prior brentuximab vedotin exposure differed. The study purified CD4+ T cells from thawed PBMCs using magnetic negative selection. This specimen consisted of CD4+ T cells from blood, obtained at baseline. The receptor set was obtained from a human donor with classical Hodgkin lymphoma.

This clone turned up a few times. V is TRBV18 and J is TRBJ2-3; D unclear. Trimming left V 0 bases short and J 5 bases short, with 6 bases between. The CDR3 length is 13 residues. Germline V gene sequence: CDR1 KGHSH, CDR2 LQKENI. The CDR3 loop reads CASSPPVQDTQYF. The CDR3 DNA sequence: TGTGCCAGCTCACCACCGGTTCAAGATACGCAGTATTTT.

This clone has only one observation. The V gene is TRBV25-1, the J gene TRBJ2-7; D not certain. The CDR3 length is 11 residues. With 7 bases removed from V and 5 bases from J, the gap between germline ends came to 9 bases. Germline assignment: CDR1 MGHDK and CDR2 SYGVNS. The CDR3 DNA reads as TGTGCCAGCATCGAAGCGAACGAGCAGTACTTC. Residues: CASIEANEQYF.

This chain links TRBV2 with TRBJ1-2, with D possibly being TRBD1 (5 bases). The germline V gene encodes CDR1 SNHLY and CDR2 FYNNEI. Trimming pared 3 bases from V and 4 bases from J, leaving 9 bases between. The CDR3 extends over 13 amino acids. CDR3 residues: CASSDRGGYGYTF. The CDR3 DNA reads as TGTGCCAGCAGTGACCGGGGGGGCTATGGCTACACCTTC. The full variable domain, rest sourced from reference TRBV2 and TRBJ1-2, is EPEVTQTPSHQVTQMGQEVILRCVPISNHLYFYWYRQILGQKVEFLVSFYNNEISEKSEIFDDQFSVERPDGSNFTLKIRSTKLEDSAMYFCASSDRGGYGYTFGSGTRLTVV.